A single sample is the source of the 7 T cell receptor beta chains below, sequenced in a study of beta chain features in type 1 diabetes. Study-wide results and limits: There was a moderate but significant shortening of TCRB CDR3s in all four CD4+ subsets of Type 1 diabetes patients.

All of the isolated RNA was reverse transcribed, so expressed TCRB transcripts were sequenced. Profiling relied on immunoSEQ multiplex PCR, and the TCRdb table lists in-frame clones only, not all of them. The data hold 250,000 to 300,000 clones, with approximately 25% observed a single time. Antigens of these TCRs are unknown. Sequences were obtained from naive CD4+ T cells from blood. Every receptor here comes from a woman aged 30 to 39 with type 1 diabetes.

This clone was detected only a few times. The chain has TRBV19 and TRBJ2-3; a weak D match, TRBD1 (6 bases). The CDR3 runs to 14 residues. The germline CDR1 and CDR2 sequences are LNHDA and SQIVND (reference sequence). V was shortened by 5 bases and J by 14 bases, with 23 bases between the two germline ends. The chain's CDR3 is CASSSQSETGPLYF. CDR3 DNA: TGTGCCAGTAGTTCCCAGTCCGAGACAGGCCCTTTGTATTTT.

This clone was detected only a few times. CDR3 sequence: CASSLPDRGPSYEQYF. Here the CDR3 DNA reads TGTGCCAGCAGCTTACCCGACAGGGGGCCATCCTACGAGCAGTACTTC. V and J are TRBV11-2 and TRBJ2-7; TRBD1 aligns across 10 bases. V gave up 2 bases and J gave up 1 base; unmatched junction bases: 5. Germline-derived CDR1 and CDR2 are SGHAT and FQNNGV. The CDR3 totals 16 residues.

This clone was observed a handful of times. The gene calls are TRBV29-1 and TRBJ1-1; D not certain. Germline V CDR1 and CDR2: SQVTM, ANQGSEA. V lost 2 bases and J 4 bases, leaving 11 bases between the germline ends. The CDR3 consists of 13 residues. CDR3 coding DNA: TGCAGCGTTGAATCGAGACTAGGCACTGAAGCTTTCTTT. Translation gives CSVESRLGTEAFF.

This chain links TRBV28 with TRBJ2-1, with D unresolved. Trimming shortened V by 2 bases and J by 8 bases, and 7 bases separated the two germline ends. CDR3 length: 12 amino acids. CDR1 MDHEN and CDR2 SYDVKM come from the germline V gene. CDR3 amino acids: CASSLVRDEQFF. The CDR3 DNA follows: TGTGCCAGCAGTTTAGTACGGGATGAGCAGTTCTTC.

The gene calls are TRBV29-1 and TRBJ1-1; no definite D call. Trimming took 6 bases from V and 3 from J, leaving 11 bases between them. CDR1 SQVTM and CDR2 ANQGSEA come from the germline V gene. This CDR3 region has 12 residues. CDR3: CSVRRSDTEAFF. The CDR3 bases are TGCAGCGTCCGTCGGTCGGACACTGAAGCTTTCTTT.

This clone came up a few times. The chain carries TRBV25-1 and TRBJ2-7; no definite D call. Trimming pared 6 bases from V and 3 bases from J, leaving 12 bases between. Germline V lookup: CDR1 MGHDK, CDR2 SYGVNS. The CDR3 loop spans 13 amino acids. CDR3 coding DNA: TGTGCCAGCAGGATTGCTAGTGGCTACGAGCAGTACTTC. Its protein product is CASRIASGYEQYF.

This rearrangement joins TRBV5-1 to TRBJ2-1; tentatively, D is TRBD2 (6 bases). Looked up from germline, CDR1 is SGHRS and CDR2 is YFSETQ. The ends were cut back, 0 bases at V and 5 bases at J, with 9 bases in the middle. The CDR3 loop spans 14 amino acids. CDR3 coding DNA: TGCGCCAGCAGCTTGGGCGGGATTAACAATGAGCAGTTCTTC. Residues: CASSLGGINNEQFF.